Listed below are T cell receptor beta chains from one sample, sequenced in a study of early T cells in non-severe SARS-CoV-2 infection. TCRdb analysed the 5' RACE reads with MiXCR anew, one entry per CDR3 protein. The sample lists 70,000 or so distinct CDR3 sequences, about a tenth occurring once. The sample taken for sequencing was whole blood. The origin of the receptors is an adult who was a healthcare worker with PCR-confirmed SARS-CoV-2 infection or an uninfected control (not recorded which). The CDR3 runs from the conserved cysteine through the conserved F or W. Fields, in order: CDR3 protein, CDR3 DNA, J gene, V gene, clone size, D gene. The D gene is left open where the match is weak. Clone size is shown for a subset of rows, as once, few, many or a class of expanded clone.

CASSDHDSTLPESQETQYF | TGTGCCAGCAGTGATCACGATAGCACATTACCGGAGTCTCAAGAGACCCAGTACTTC | TRBJ2-5 | TRBV6-5 | - | -
CAWTVGANTEAFF | TGTGCCTGGACGGTGGGGGCGAACACTGAAGCTTTCTTT | TRBJ1-1 | TRBV30 | few | -
CASSFPTGNTEAFF | TGTGCCAGCAGTTTCCCTACAGGGAACACTGAAGCTTTCTTT | TRBJ1-1 | TRBV28 | many | -
CASSQASGRVSYEQYF | TGCGCCAGCAGCCAGGCGAGCGGAAGGGTCTCCTACGAGCAGTACTTC | TRBJ2-7 | TRBV5-1 | many | -
CASSQVATNNEQFF | TGTGCCAGCAGCCAAGTCGCAACAAACAATGAGCAGTTCTTC | TRBJ2-1 | TRBV3-1 | few | -
CASSLDRVRLWF | TGTGCCAGCAGTTTAGATAGGGTTCGTCTTTGGTTC | TRBJ2-5 | TRBV12-3/TRBV12-4 | many | -
CASGGGLYEQYF | TGTGCCTCCGGAGGGGGACTTTACGAGCAGTACTTC | TRBJ2-7 | TRBV6-2/TRBV6-3 | many | -
CASSPNSNTDTQYF | TGTGCCAGCAGTCCGAATTCGAACACAGATACGCAGTATTTT | TRBJ2-3 | TRBV7-2 | - | -
CSAPRPGGRDFSYEQYF | TGCAGTGCTCCAAGGCCAGGGGGCCGGGACTTCTCCTACGAGCAGTACTTC | TRBJ2-7 | TRBV20-1 | - | TRBD1
CATSEREGRGAETQYF | TGTGCCACCAGCGAGCGGGAGGGTAGGGGAGCAGAGACCCAGTACTTC | TRBJ2-5 | TRBV15 | few | TRBD2
CASSWSGETQYF | TGTGCCAGCAGTTGGTCGGGAGAGACCCAGTACTTC | TRBJ2-5 | TRBV12-3/TRBV12-4 | few | -
CASSQEGGQFF | TGTGCCAGCAGCCAAGAGGGAGGGCAGTTCTTC | TRBJ2-1 | TRBV3-1 | - | -
CSAAAGSSYNEQFF | TGCAGTGCCGCGGCTGGGAGCTCCTACAATGAGCAGTTCTTC | TRBJ2-1 | TRBV20-1 | few | -
CASSVEQWVAGPGTQYF | TGTGCCAGCAGCGTAGAGCAGTGGGTAGCGGGACCGGGGACCCAGTACTTC | TRBJ2-5 | TRBV9 | many | TRBD2
CASSPSGDGTQYF | TGCGCCAGCAGCCCTAGCGGGGACGGGACCCAGTACTTC | TRBJ2-5 | TRBV5-1 | many | TRBD2
CSASPVSGSSYNEQFF | TGCAGTGCTAGTCCTGTTAGCGGGAGCTCCTACAATGAGCAGTTCTTC | TRBJ2-1 | TRBV20-1 | - | TRBD2
CASRDRAKETQYF | TGTGCCAGCAGGGACAGGGCGAAAGAGACCCAGTACTTC | TRBJ2-5 | TRBV28 | few | TRBD1
CASSFLAGEAETQYF | TGTGCCAGCAGTTTCCTAGCGGGAGAGGCAGAGACCCAGTACTTC | TRBJ2-5 | TRBV27 | many | TRBD2
CAIRSVGTSWGNSPLHF | TGTGCCATCAGATCCGTAGGGACGTCGTGGGGGAATTCACCCCTCCACTTT | TRBJ1-6 | TRBV10-3 | - | -
CASSQEGSGLNEQFF | TGCGCCAGCAGCCAAGAGGGTAGCGGACTTAATGAGCAGTTCTTC | TRBJ2-1 | TRBV4-1 | - | -
CASSDARQGVEAFF | TGTGCCAGCAGTGATGCCCGACAGGGGGTTGAAGCTTTCTTT | TRBJ1-1 | TRBV28 | many | TRBD1
CSANRGSYNEQFF | TGCAGTGCTAACAGGGGGTCCTACAATGAGCAGTTCTTC | TRBJ2-1 | TRBV20-1 | few | TRBD1
CSALAGGVTGEQFF | TGCAGTGCACTAGCGGGGGGTGTCACAGGGGAGCAGTTCTTC | TRBJ2-1 | TRBV20-1 | - | TRBD2
CASSLSGAQPQHF | TGTGCCAGCAGTTTATCGGGGGCCCAGCCCCAGCATTTT | TRBJ1-5 | TRBV28 | many | -
CASSLRDRDSNSPLHF | TGTGCCAGCTCGCTTCGGGACAGGGACTCCAATTCACCCCTCCACTTT | TRBJ1-6 | TRBV18 | few | TRBD1
CASSRGSGQETQYF | TGTGCCAGCAGTCGGGGTAGCGGGCAAGAGACCCAGTACTTC | TRBJ2-5 | TRBV6-5 | many | TRBD2
CASQIANTGELFF | TGTGCCAGCCAAATAGCGAACACCGGGGAGCTGTTTTTT | TRBJ2-2 | TRBV28 | - | -
CSAPLGGDTYEQYF | TGCAGTGCCCCCCTCGGAGGGGATACCTACGAGCAGTACTTC | TRBJ2-7 | TRBV20-1 | few | -
CASSTGTGVGTEAFF | TGTGCCAGCAGCACCGGGACAGGGGTCGGAACTGAAGCTTTCTTT | TRBJ1-1 | TRBV3-1 | - | TRBD1
CASSQALLSGVSYEQYF | TGTGCCAGCAGCCAAGCGTTACTAAGCGGGGTCTCCTACGAGCAGTACTTC | TRBJ2-7 | TRBV3-1 | few | TRBD2
CSVSRDLGYNEQFF | TGCAGCGTCTCCCGGGACCTGGGTTACAATGAGCAGTTCTTC | TRBJ2-1 | TRBV29-1 | - | -
CASSLRSPGRISWEQYF | TGTGCCAGCAGCCTAAGGTCCCCGGGACGGATAAGTTGGGAGCAGTACTTC | TRBJ2-7 | TRBV11-2 | - | -
CSARLWNEQYF | TGCAGTGCTAGACTCTGGAACGAGCAGTACTTC | TRBJ2-7 | TRBV20-1 | - | -
CASSGLYEQYF | TGTGCCAGCAGTGGTCTCTACGAGCAGTACTTC | TRBJ2-7 | TRBV28 | - | -
CASRGTSSGAYEQYF | TGCGCCAGCAGGGGTACCTCGAGCGGTGCCTACGAGCAGTACTTC | TRBJ2-7 | TRBV5-1 | - | -
CSAKPGTNEQFF | TGCAGTGCTAAGCCTGGCACCAATGAGCAGTTCTTC | TRBJ2-1 | TRBV20-1 | many | -
CASWISGRATDTQYF | TGTGCCAGCTGGATTAGCGGGAGGGCCACAGATACGCAGTATTTT | TRBJ2-3 | TRBV6-6 | many | TRBD2
CASSLAEARWDEQFF | TGTGCCAGCAGCTTAGCGGAGGCCCGCTGGGACGAGCAGTTCTTC | TRBJ2-1 | TRBV7-9 | - | -
CASSLVHGLTCNEQFF | TGTGCCAGCAGCTTAGTTCACGGGTTAACATGCAATGAGCAGTTCTTC | TRBJ2-1 | TRBV11-2 | - | -
CSARPGRYEQYF | TGCAGTGCTAGACCTGGACGGTACGAGCAGTACTTC | TRBJ2-7 | TRBV20-1 | few | -
CASSLASQNTSTDTQYF | TGTGCCAGCAGCTTAGCGTCACAAAACACTAGCACAGATACGCAGTATTTT | TRBJ2-3 | TRBV7-6 | few | -
CASLPGTSGRALYEQFF | TGTGCCAGTCTCCCCGGGACTAGCGGGAGGGCCCTCTATGAGCAGTTCTTC | TRBJ2-1 | TRBV2 | - | TRBD2
CASRSVGVWDTEAFF | TGTGCCAGCAGATCAGTAGGGGTGTGGGACACTGAAGCTTTCTTT | TRBJ1-1 | TRBV7-2 | few | -
CASSLGLFDQETQYF | TGTGCCAGCAGCTTGGGACTGTTTGACCAAGAGACCCAGTACTTC | TRBJ2-5 | TRBV5-6 | few | -
CSVGDGKTQYF | TGCAGCGTGGGGGACGGTAAGACCCAGTACTTC | TRBJ2-5 | TRBV29-1 | - | -
CATSRAGGNYEQYF | TGTGCCACCAGCAGAGCTGGGGGCAATTACGAGCAGTACTTC | TRBJ2-7 | TRBV15 | - | -
CSAPLHRGTDTQYF | TGCAGTGCTCCCTTACACCGGGGCACAGATACGCAGTATTTT | TRBJ2-3 | TRBV20-1 | many | -
CASSEDSQETQYF | TGTGCCAGCAGTGAGGACAGTCAAGAGACCCAGTACTTC | TRBJ2-5 | TRBV2 | - | -
CASSLTGRAHEQYF | TGTGCCAGCAGCCTGACCGGGAGGGCCCACGAGCAGTACTTC | TRBJ2-7 | TRBV7-2 | - | TRBD2
CASRNAGTGGNEQFF | TGTGCCAGCAGAAATGCCGGGACAGGGGGCAATGAGCAGTTCTTC | TRBJ2-1 | TRBV12-3/TRBV12-4 | many | TRBD1
CASSTLDRRFSSGNTIYF | TGTGCCAGCAGCACCTTGGACAGACGTTTTAGCTCTGGAAACACCATATATTTT | TRBJ1-3 | TRBV7-6 | many | -
CASSLLGQGYYNEQFF | TGTGCCAGCAGCTTGCTGGGCCAGGGGTACTACAATGAGCAGTTCTTC | TRBJ2-1 | TRBV5-5 | many | -